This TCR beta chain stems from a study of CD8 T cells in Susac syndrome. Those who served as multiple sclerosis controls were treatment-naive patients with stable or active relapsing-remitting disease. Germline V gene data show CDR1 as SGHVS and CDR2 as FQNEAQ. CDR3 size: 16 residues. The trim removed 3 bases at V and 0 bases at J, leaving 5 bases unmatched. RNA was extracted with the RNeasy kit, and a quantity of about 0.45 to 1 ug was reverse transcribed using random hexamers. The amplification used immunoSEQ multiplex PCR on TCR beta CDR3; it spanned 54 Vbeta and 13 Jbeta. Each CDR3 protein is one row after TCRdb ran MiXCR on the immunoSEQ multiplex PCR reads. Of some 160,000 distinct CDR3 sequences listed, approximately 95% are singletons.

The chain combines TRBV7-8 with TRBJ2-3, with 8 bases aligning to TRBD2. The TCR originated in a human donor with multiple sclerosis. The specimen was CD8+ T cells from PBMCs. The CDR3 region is CASSLAGLASTDTQYF. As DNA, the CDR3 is TGTGCCAGCAGCTTGGCTGGACTAGCTAGCACAGATACGCAGTATTTT.